The present T cell receptor (beta chain) was sequenced within a study of blood T cell repertoires in COVID-19. V gave up 5 bases and J gave up 11 bases, with 15 bases separating them. Germline-derived CDR1 and CDR2 are SGHTA and FQGNSA. The CDR3 consists of 12 residues. Only in-frame clones appear in the TCRdb table, and some are missing; sequencing was by immunoSEQ multiplex PCR. Of 250,000 to 300,000 clones in the sample, around 90% were seen once. What was sequenced was PBMCs or T cells enriched from blood (not recorded which). The rearrangement joins TRBV7-2 to TRBJ1-1; a weak D match, TRBD1 (6 bases). This receptor was taken from a woman aged 25-40 years who had recovered from COVID-19. As DNA, the CDR3 is TGTGCCAGCAGCCGGGACACGGGGTGGGCTTTCTTT. Residues: CASSRDTGWAFF. Full variable domain (remainder filled in from reference TRBV7-2 and TRBJ1-1): GAGVSQSPSNKVTEKGKDVELRCDPISGHTALYWYRQSLGQGLEFLIYFQGNSAPDKSGLPSDRFSAERTGGSVSTLTIQRTQQEDSAVYLCASSRDTGWAFFGQGTRLTVV.